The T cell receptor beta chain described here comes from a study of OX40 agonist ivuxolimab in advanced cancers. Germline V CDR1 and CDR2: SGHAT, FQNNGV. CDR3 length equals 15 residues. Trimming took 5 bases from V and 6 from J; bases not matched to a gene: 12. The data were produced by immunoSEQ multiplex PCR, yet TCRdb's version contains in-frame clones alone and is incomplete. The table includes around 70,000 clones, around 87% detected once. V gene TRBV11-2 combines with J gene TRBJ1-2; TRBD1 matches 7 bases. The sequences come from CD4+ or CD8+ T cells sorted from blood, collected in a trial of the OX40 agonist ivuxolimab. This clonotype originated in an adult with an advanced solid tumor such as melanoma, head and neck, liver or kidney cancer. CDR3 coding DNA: TGTGCCAGCAGCACTATGGTAGGGGGCGCGCATGGCTACACCTTC. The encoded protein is CASSTMVGGAHGYTF.